Presented here are 4 T cell receptor beta chains from one specimen sequenced in a study of blood T cell repertoires in COVID-19. The table came from immunoSEQ multiplex PCR; TCRdb's copy has only in-frame clones and leaves some out. The sample holds roughly 290,000 clones, more than 70% seen once. The sequenced sample was peripheral blood. The receptors stem from a woman between 50 and 59 years old who had recovered from COVID-19.

This sequence joins TRBV7-2 and TRBJ2-3; TRBD2 might be the D (6 bases). Germline values: CDR1 SGHTA, CDR2 FQGNSA. Trimming took 3 bases from V and 1 from J, leaving 11 bases between them. The CDR3 consists of 15 residues. CDR3 nucleotides: TGTGCCAGCAGCTTTGGCGGGGTTCGCACAGATACGCAGTATTTT. The encoded protein is CASSFGGVRTDTQYF.

The CDR3 here is CAISESRTLKNTEAFF. The CDR3 DNA follows: TGTGCCATCAGTGAGTCACGGACACTTAAGAACACTGAAGCTTTCTTT. This rearrangement joins TRBV10-3 to TRBJ1-1; D might be TRBD1 (5 bases). The ends were cut back, 0 bases at V and 1 base at J, with 12 bases in the middle. CDR3 length: 16 amino acids. CDR1 is ENHRY and CDR2 is SYGVKD in the germline V gene.

The chain links TRBV6-1 to TRBJ2-5, with D tentatively TRBD1 (6 bases). Germline V gene data show CDR1 as MNHNS and CDR2 as SASEGT. V was cut by 1 base and J by 7 bases, with 13 bases left in between. The CDR3 length is 14 residues. This chain's CDR3 is CASSEGRGIGTQYF. CDR3 nucleotide sequence: TGTGCCAGCAGTGAAGGCAGGGGAATCGGGACCCAGTACTTC.

The chain combines TRBV5-1 with TRBJ2-1, with 8 bases that match TRBD1. With 4 bases clipped from V and 4 bases from J, the junction kept 7 bases outside the gene matches. From germline, CDR1 is SGHRS and CDR2 YFSETQ. CDR3 length: 15 amino acids. CDR3 region: CASSPRDRPYNEQFF. The CDR3 bases are TGCGCCAGCAGCCCGCGGGACAGGCCTTACAATGAGCAGTTCTTC.